This is a list of T cell receptor beta chains from one sample in a study of blood T cells in healthy people across ages. A single record per CDR3 protein comes from TCRdb applying MiXCR to the 5' RACE reads. The data hold roughly 2 million distinct CDR3 sequences, with roughly 52% observed a single time. Sequences were obtained from blood. The receptors here all came from a woman aged 40 to 49 in good health. Both conserved end residues are part of each CDR3. Each record gives: CDR3 protein, CDR3 DNA, V gene, clone size, D gene, J gene. A D gene is named only where the DNA matches it firmly. Clone size is not always given. Where it is, it says once, few, many or a class for expanded clones.

CSARTGTRGTDTQYF,TGCAGTGCCCGAACCGGGACCAGAGGGACAGATACGCAGTATTTT,TRBV20-1,.,.,TRBJ2-3
CASSEGLGTEAFF,TGTGCCAGCAGTGAGGGTTTAGGGACTGAAGCTTTCTTT,TRBV6-1,.,.,TRBJ1-1
CASNSMGQARGEQFF,TGTGCCAGCAACTCCATGGGGCAGGCCCGGGGGGAGCAGTTCTTC,TRBV12-3/TRBV12-4,.,.,TRBJ2-1
CASSYGGTGETGYTF,TGTGCCAGCAGTTACGGGGGGACAGGGGAAACTGGCTACACCTTC,TRBV6-5,few,TRBD1,TRBJ1-2
CASSDFGRRHTDTQYF,TGTGCCAGCAGTGATTTTGGACGGAGACACACAGATACGCAGTATTTT,TRBV25-1,.,.,TRBJ2-3
CSARSWGTNREQFF,TGCAGTGCTAGATCGTGGGGCACCAACAGAGAGCAGTTCTTC,TRBV20-1,.,.,TRBJ2-1
CASASGLAATLTQYF,TGTGCCAGCGCCTCCGGGCTAGCGGCCACCCTTACGCAGTATTTT,TRBV12-3/TRBV12-4,.,TRBD2,TRBJ2-3
CASSSPRDSHTDTQYF,TGTGCCAGCAGTTCCCCCCGGGATTCCCACACAGATACGCAGTATTTT,TRBV12-3/TRBV12-4,.,.,TRBJ2-3
CASSLNAGALETQYF,TGTGCCAGCAGTCTCAATGCGGGGGCCCTCGAGACCCAGTACTTC,TRBV28,once,.,TRBJ2-5
CATSLTVSASGYTF,TGTGCCACCAGCTTGACAGTCTCCGCCTCAGGCTACACCTTC,TRBV15,.,.,TRBJ1-2
CSARALGGVWPDTQYF,TGCAGTGCTAGAGCCCTGGGAGGGGTGTGGCCAGATACGCAGTATTTT,TRBV20-1,.,TRBD2,TRBJ2-3
CSAREIPADRGGTEAFF,TGCAGTGCTAGAGAGATACCCGCCGACAGGGGAGGCACTGAAGCTTTCTTT,TRBV20-1,.,TRBD1,TRBJ1-1
CASSFGQGGPWDSPLHF,TGCGCCAGCAGCTTCGGACAAGGTGGTCCCTGGGACTCACCCCTCCACTTT,TRBV5-1,.,.,TRBJ1-6
CSVEGQGVCTQYF,TGCAGCGTTGAAGGACAGGGCGTGTGTACGCAGTATTTT,TRBV29-1,few,TRBD1,TRBJ2-3
CANSVATDNEQFF,TGTGCCAACAGCGTAGCCACGGACAATGAGCAGTTCTTC,TRBV9,.,.,TRBJ2-1
CASSEYGTGSYEQYF,TGTGCCAGCAGTGAATACGGGACAGGGTCCTACGAGCAGTACTTC,TRBV25-1,few,TRBD1,TRBJ2-7
CASSKGHGEQETQYF,TGTGCCAGCAGTAAAGGTCACGGGGAACAAGAGACCCAGTACTTC,TRBV12-3/TRBV12-4,few,.,TRBJ2-5
CSARDRGHHTDTQYF,TGCAGTGCTAGGGACCGGGGGCACCACACAGATACGCAGTATTTT,TRBV20-1,.,.,TRBJ2-3
CASSLRGLAVVQETQYF,TGTGCCAGCAGCTTAAGAGGTCTAGCGGTCGTACAAGAGACCCAGTACTTC,TRBV7-8,.,TRBD2,TRBJ2-5
CASSQDRDTKVGTEAFF,TGTGCCAGCAGCCAAGACCGTGACACCAAGGTTGGCACTGAAGCTTTCTTT,TRBV3-1,.,.,TRBJ1-1
CASSQPTGVGANVLTF,TGTGCCAGCAGCCAACCCACAGGGGTTGGGGCCAACGTCCTGACTTTC,TRBV6-5,.,TRBD1,TRBJ2-6
CASSDFGTGGGGANVLTF,TGTGCCAGCAGTGACTTCGGGACAGGGGGCGGTGGGGCCAACGTCCTGACTTTC,TRBV6-4,few,TRBD1,TRBJ2-6
CSVHRRGSEQYF,TGCAGCGTTCACCGGAGGGGGAGCGAGCAGTACTTC,TRBV29-1,few,.,TRBJ2-7
CASSRDGREQYF,TGTGCCAGCAGCCGGGACGGAAGGGAGCAGTACTTC,TRBV7-2,.,.,TRBJ2-5
CASSYLAGGYNEQFF,TGTGCCAGCAGCTATCTAGCGGGGGGCTACAATGAGCAGTTCTTC,TRBV6-6,many,TRBD2,TRBJ2-1
CATSDRSQGAYNEQFF,TGTGCCACCAGTGACCGGTCCCAGGGGGCCTACAATGAGCAGTTCTTC,TRBV24-1,few,TRBD1,TRBJ2-1
CASSLLVVGQISGASRETQYF,TGTGCCAGCAGCTTGTTAGTGGTGGGACAGATTAGCGGGGCCTCCAGGGAGACCCAGTACTTC,TRBV5-5,.,.,TRBJ2-5
CASSPYIKTGTTEAFF,TGCGCCAGCAGCCCTTACATCAAGACAGGGACGACTGAAGCTTTCTTT,TRBV4-1,.,TRBD1,TRBJ1-1
CASSFLTGTGVYNEQFF,TGTGCCAGCAGTTTTCTGACCGGGACAGGAGTCTACAATGAGCAGTTCTTC,TRBV27,.,TRBD1,TRBJ2-1
CATSRDFTGQGTQYF,TGTGCCACCAGCAGAGATTTCACGGGTCAAGGGACCCAGTACTTC,TRBV15,.,.,TRBJ2-5
CASSYRTGHKEKLFF,TGTGCCAGCAGTTACCGAACAGGGCACAAAGAAAAACTGTTTTTT,TRBV6-6,.,.,TRBJ1-4
CASSLAGAQYF,TGTGCCAGCAGTTTAGCGGGAGCGCAGTATTTT,TRBV12-3/TRBV12-4,few,.,TRBJ2-3
CASSCSTTSGGFF,TGTGCCAGCAGTTGCTCGACAACTAGCGGGGGGTTCTTC,TRBV6-6,.,TRBD2,TRBJ2-1